These 22 T cell receptor beta chains originate from one sample sequenced in a study of T-cell reconstitution after alpha-beta-depleted transplantation in children. The library targeted TCRbeta and was prepared with unique molecular identifiers. TCRdb reprocessed the PCR reads via MiXCR and lists one record per CDR3 protein. The table records almost 600,000 distinct CDR3 sequences, approximately 30% of them present only once. This specimen was PBMCs, taken before TCRalphabeta/CD19-depleted stem cell transplant. Source of these receptors: a boy under three years old with Wiskott-Aldrich syndrome, due to receive a stem cell transplant.

The table lists this clonotype with many counts. The chain combines TRBV5-1 with TRBJ1-2; D is ambiguous. V lost 0 bases and J 2 bases, leaving 5 bases between the germline ends. Germline CDR1 and CDR2: SGHRS and YFSETQ. This CDR3 spans 13 amino acids. The CDR3 spells CASSLDKNYGYTF. The CDR3 bases are TGCGCCAGCAGCTTGGACAAGAACTATGGCTACACCTTC. Using reference TRBV5-1 and TRBJ1-2 for the parts outside the CDR3, the full variable domain is KAGVTQTPRYLIKTRGQQVTLSCSPISGHRSVSWYQQTPGQGLQFLFEYFSETQRNKGNFPGRFSGRQFSNSRSEMNVSTLELGDSALYLCASSLDKNYGYTFGSGTRLTVV.

This chain joins TRBV5-1 and TRBJ2-7, with a tentative D call TRBD1 (5 bases). Germline assignment: CDR1 SGHRS and CDR2 YFSETQ. The length of the CDR3 is 15 residues. The V end was cut by 3 bases, the J end by 7 bases, with 20 bases between. The CDR3 spells CASSSDSQNFREQYF. Written as DNA, the CDR3 is TGCGCCAGCAGCTCCGACAGCCAAAACTTTAGGGAGCAGTACTTC. Drawing the rest from reference TRBV5-1 and TRBJ2-7, the complete variable domain is KAGVTQTPRYLIKTRGQQVTLSCSPISGHRSVSWYQQTPGQGLQFLFEYFSETQRNKGNFPGRFSGRQFSNSRSEMNVSTLELGDSALYLCASSSDSQNFREQYFGPGTRLTVT.

The chain uses TRBV12-3 or TRBV12-4 and TRBJ2-5; 11 bases map to TRBD1. The CDR3 loop spans 17 amino acids. J was trimmed by 1 base and V by 3 bases; bases with no gene match: 7. The CDR3 bases are TGTGCCAGCAGTTTTCAGTCCGGGACAGGGGGCCAAGAGACCCAGTACTTC. Its protein product is CASSFQSGTGGQETQYF.

This clonotype was recorded a few times. J is TRBJ1-2 and V is TRBV7-2; D gene uncertain. Trimming stripped 1 base from V and 3 bases from J, with 6 bases between. This CDR3 spans 13 amino acids. From germline, CDR1 is SGHTA and CDR2 FQGNSA. The CDR3, as DNA: TGTGCCAGCAGCTTAGTGAGGGACTATGGCTACACCTTC. Protein: CASSLVRDYGYTF.

The genes are TRBV20-1 and TRBJ2-3; 9 bases match TRBD2. The CDR3 sequence is 21 residues long. Trimming cost V 3 bases and J 3 bases; bases outside gene matches: 25. Germline CDR1 and CDR2: DFQATT and SNEGSKA (reference sequence). The CDR3, as DNA: TGCAGTGCTAGCCCACTCGGTTCGGCGGGAGGGCCCTCGGTTATGACAGATACGCAGTATTTT. This encodes CSASPLGSAGGPSVMTDTQYF.

The gene calls are TRBV29-1 and TRBJ1-1; D is ambiguous. This CDR3 spans 14 amino acids. Germline-derived CDR1 and CDR2 are SQVTM and ANQGSEA. The V end was cut by 4 bases, the J end by 0 bases, with 12 bases between. The DNA of the CDR3 is TGCAGCGTTGGACATGCCGTGATGAACACTGAAGCTTTCTTT. Translating gives CSVGHAVMNTEAFF.

The chain combines TRBV5-1 with TRBJ1-1, with 10 bases matching TRBD1. The CDR3 extends over 13 amino acids. The V segment lost 7 bases and the J segment 7 bases; nucleotides outside the gene matches: 7. Germline assignment: CDR1 SGHRS and CDR2 YFSETQ. The CDR3 DNA is TGCGCCAGCGACCGGGACAGGGGTGGTGAAGCTTTCTTT. It yields the protein CASDRDRGGEAFF.

This clonotype was seen more than once but under ten times. The chain recombines TRBV7-9 with TRBJ1-2; D gene uncertain. The CDR3 extends over 13 amino acids. V was shortened by 1 base and J by 7 bases, with 10 bases between the two germline ends. The germline V gene has CDR1 SEHNR and CDR2 FQNEAQ (reference sequence). This chain's CDR3 is CASSLGESFGYTF. The DNA of the CDR3 is TGTGCCAGCAGCTTAGGGGAGTCTTTTGGCTACACCTTC.

The rearrangement links TRBV5-1 to TRBJ2-3; 9 nucleotides agree with TRBD2. The junction had 7 bases not matched to a gene; V was cut back by 3 bases and J by 5 bases. Germline assignment: CDR1 SGHRS and CDR2 YFSETQ. The CDR3 covers 15 residues. In DNA, the CDR3 is TGCGCCAGCAGCTCGTCTAGCGGGACTGGAGATACGCAGTATTTT. This gives the protein CASSSSSGTGDTQYF.

V usage is TRBV29-1 and J usage is TRBJ1-2, with D perhaps matching TRBD1 (6 bases). The V gene's germline CDR1 is SQVTM and CDR2 ANQGSEA. There are 14 residues in the CDR3. V lost 2 bases and J 7 bases, leaving 17 bases between the germline ends. The CDR3: CSVESRGGQTGYTF. CDR3 nucleotide sequence: TGCAGCGTTGAATCCCGCGGGGGGCAGACTGGCTACACCTTC. The whole variable domain, filled in from reference TRBV29-1 and TRBJ1-2, reads SAVISQKPSRDICQRGTSLTIQCQVDSQVTMMFWYRQQPGQSLTLIATANQGSEATYESGFVIDKFPISRPNLTFSTLTVSNMSPEDSSIYLCSVESRGGQTGYTFGSGTRLTVV.

This clonotype showed up just a few times. The chain combines TRBV27 with TRBJ2-2; possible D gene TRBD1, 5 bases. The V gene lost 3 bases and the J gene lost 4 bases, with 18 bases spanning the gap. The CDR3 is 17 amino acids. Per the germline V gene, CDR1 is MNHEY and CDR2 is SMNVEV (reference sequence). CDR3 loop: CASSFLRAGLGTGELFF. The CDR3 region has the DNA TGTGCCAGCAGTTTTCTTAGGGCAGGGCTTGGCACCGGGGAGCTGTTTTTT.

The gene calls are TRBV5-1 and TRBJ1-6; a possible D gene is TRBD1 (5 bases). V was clipped by 2 bases and J by 4 bases, with 13 bases between them. There are 16 residues in the CDR3. Germline CDR1 is SGHRS and CDR2 is YFSETQ. The CDR3 region is CASSFYGASYNSPLHF. CDR3 nucleotide sequence: TGCGCCAGCAGCTTCTACGGGGCATCTTATAATTCACCCCTCCACTTT.

Comment on this clonotype: One junction end does not reproduce the germline sequence, and a read error may be involved. The CDR3 loop is CASSPLRKDTHYF. The CDR3 bases are TGTGCCAGCAGTCCTCTCAGGAAAGATACGCACTATTTT. The chain has TRBV28 and TRBJ2-3, with unresolved D. CDR1 and CDR2 from the germline V gene are MDHEN and SYDVKM. The CDR3 is 13 amino acids.

The chain is built from TRBV28 and TRBJ1-5; the D is unclear. CDR1 and CDR2 (germline): MDHEN, SYDVKM. Trimming took 2 bases from V and 7 from J, leaving 12 bases between them. CDR3 length equals 14 residues. The CDR3 DNA reads TGTGCCAGCAGTTTAGCCCATGGTGGGCAGCCCCAGCATTTT. The encoded protein is CASSLAHGGQPQHF.

This clonotype turned up a few times. This chain uses TRBV12-3 or TRBV12-4 with TRBJ2-1; TRBD2 matches at 12 bases. This CDR3 has 16 residues. V trimming: 4 bases; J trimming: 10 bases; junction bases outside the gene matches: 11. CDR3 region: CASSSVLAGGVREQFF. The CDR3 bases are TGTGCCAGCAGTTCGGTGCTAGCGGGAGGGGTAAGGGAGCAGTTCTTC.

This clonotype was counted between two and nine times. The V and J genes are TRBV20-1 and TRBJ2-3, with D possibly being TRBD1 (6 bases). This CDR3 has 13 residues. Trimming pared 3 bases from V and 1 base from J, leaving 8 bases between. Germline V gene lookup returns CDR1 DFQATT and CDR2 SNEGSKA (reference sequence). CDR3 protein: CSARKGGTDTQYF. The CDR3 DNA is TGCAGTGCTAGGAAGGGGGGCACAGATACGCAGTATTTT.

This clonotype was counted between two and nine times. This sequence joins TRBV5-1 and TRBJ2-7, with TRBD1 matching 8 bases. The CDR3 length is 16 residues. The V segment lost 3 bases and the J segment 2 bases; nucleotides outside the gene matches: 10. Looked up from germline, CDR1 is SGHRS and CDR2 is YFSETQ. CDR3 in DNA: TGCGCCAGCAGCTCCCGACAAAGGACAGGGACCTACGAGCAGTACTTC. It is translated as CASSSRQRTGTYEQYF. Supplemented by reference TRBV5-1 and TRBJ2-7, the full variable domain reads KAGVTQTPRYLIKTRGQQVTLSCSPISGHRSVSWYQQTPGQGLQFLFEYFSETQRNKGNFPGRFSGRQFSNSRSEMNVSTLELGDSALYLCASSSRQRTGTYEQYFGPGTRLTVT.

This clonotype was seen a few times. V is TRBV5-1 and J is TRBJ1-1; a weak D match, TRBD1 (5 bases). The CDR3 contains 16 residues. Trimming removed 3 bases from V and 0 bases from J, with 15 bases in between. The germline V gene has CDR1 SGHRS and CDR2 YFSETQ. This CDR3 reads CASSSGTDIVNTEAFF. The CDR3 coding sequence is TGCGCCAGCAGCTCGGGGACCGACATCGTGAACACTGAAGCTTTCTTT.

The V gene is TRBV20-1, the J gene TRBJ2-1, with 13 bases aligning to TRBD2. J lost 4 bases, V lost 3 bases, and 0 bases had no gene match. This CDR3 comprises 14 residues. Germline V gives CDR1 DFQATT, CDR2 SNEGSKA (reference sequence). CDR3 bases: TGCAGTGCTAGGGGACTAGCGGGATACAATGAGCAGTTCTTC. Encoded protein: CSARGLAGYNEQFF.

The V call is TRBV5-1, the J call TRBJ1-5, with 9 bases lining up with TRBD1. The CDR3 length is 15 residues. Unmatched junction bases numbered 3, after V lost 4 bases and J lost 1 base. CDR1 and CDR2 (germline): SGHRS, YFSETQ. The CDR3 DNA reads as TGCGCCAGCAGCATGACAGGGGGAAGCAATCAGCCCCAGCATTTT. It yields the protein CASSMTGGSNQPQHF.

In nucleotides, the CDR3 is TGTGCCAGCAGCCACGGAGGGCCCCTGTTCTTC. It yields the protein CASSHGGPLFF. V is TRBV12-3 or TRBV12-4 and J is TRBJ2-1, with D possibly being TRBD2 (6 bases). This CDR3 region has 11 residues. V lost 6 bases and J 15 bases, leaving 15 bases between the germline ends.

This chain links TRBV25-1 with TRBJ2-1; D may correspond to TRBD1 or TRBD2 (5 bases each). V shed 3 bases and J shed 5 bases, with 14 bases lying between them. Per germline, CDR1 MGHDK and CDR2 SYGVNS. The CDR3 runs to 15 residues. The CDR3, as DNA: TGTGCCAGCAGTGACGTGGGACCGTGGGACAATGAGCAGTTCTTC. It specifies CASSDVGPWDNEQFF.